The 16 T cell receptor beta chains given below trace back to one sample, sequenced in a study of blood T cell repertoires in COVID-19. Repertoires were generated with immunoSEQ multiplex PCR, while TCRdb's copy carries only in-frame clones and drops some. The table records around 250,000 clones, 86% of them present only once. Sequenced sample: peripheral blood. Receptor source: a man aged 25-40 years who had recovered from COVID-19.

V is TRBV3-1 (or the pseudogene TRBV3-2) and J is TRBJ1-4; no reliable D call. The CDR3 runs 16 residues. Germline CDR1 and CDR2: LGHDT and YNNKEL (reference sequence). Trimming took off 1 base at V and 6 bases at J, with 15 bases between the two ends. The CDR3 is CASSQVISSVDEKLFF. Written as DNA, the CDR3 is TGTGCCAGCAGCCAAGTAATTAGTTCGGTAGATGAAAAACTGTTTTTT.

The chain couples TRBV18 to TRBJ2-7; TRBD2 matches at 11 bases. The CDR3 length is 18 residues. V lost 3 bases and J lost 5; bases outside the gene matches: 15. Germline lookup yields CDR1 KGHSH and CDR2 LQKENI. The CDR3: CASSPSGTSGIFTHEQYF. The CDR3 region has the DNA TGTGCCAGCTCACCTTCCGGGACTAGCGGTATATTTACCCACGAGCAGTACTTC.

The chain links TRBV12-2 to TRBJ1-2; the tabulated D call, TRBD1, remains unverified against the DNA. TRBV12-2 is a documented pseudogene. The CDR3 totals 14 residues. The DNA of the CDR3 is TGTGCAAGTCGCGACAGGGGGCGCAACTATGGCTACACCTTC. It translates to CASRDRGRNYGYTF.

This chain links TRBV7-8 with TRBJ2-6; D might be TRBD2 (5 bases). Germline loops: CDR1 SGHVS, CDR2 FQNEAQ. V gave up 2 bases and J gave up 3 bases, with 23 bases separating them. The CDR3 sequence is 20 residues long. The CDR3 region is CASSLISIRTALFGANVLTF. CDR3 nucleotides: TGTGCCAGCAGCTTAATAAGTATTAGGACTGCCCTCTTTGGGGCCAACGTCCTGACTTTC. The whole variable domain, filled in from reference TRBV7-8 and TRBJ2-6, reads GAGVSQSPRYKVAKRGQDVALRCDPISGHVSLFWYQQALGQGPEFLTYFQNEAQLDKSGLPSDRFFAERPEGSVSTLKIQRTQQEDSAVYLCASSLISIRTALFGANVLTFGAGSRLTVL.

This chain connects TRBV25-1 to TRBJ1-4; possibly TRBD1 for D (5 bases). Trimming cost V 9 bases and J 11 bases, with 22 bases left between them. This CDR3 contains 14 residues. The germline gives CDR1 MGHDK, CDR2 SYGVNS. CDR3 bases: TGTGCCAGTTTATCCGTGGGGATCTCAGGGAAACTGTTTTTT. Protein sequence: CASLSVGISGKLFF.

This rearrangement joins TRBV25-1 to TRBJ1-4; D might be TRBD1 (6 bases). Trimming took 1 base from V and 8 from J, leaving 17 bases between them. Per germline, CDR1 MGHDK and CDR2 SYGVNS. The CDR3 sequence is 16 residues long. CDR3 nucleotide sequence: TGTGCCAGCAGTGAATCTGGGCGGGGGCATCAGGAAAAACTGTTTTTT. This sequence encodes CASSESGRGHQEKLFF.

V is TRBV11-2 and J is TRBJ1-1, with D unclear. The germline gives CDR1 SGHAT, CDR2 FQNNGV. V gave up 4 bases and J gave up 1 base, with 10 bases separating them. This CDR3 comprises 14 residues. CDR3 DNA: TGTGCCAGCAGCTCCTATAGTGGGAACACTGAAGCTTTCTTT. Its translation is CASSSYSGNTEAFF.

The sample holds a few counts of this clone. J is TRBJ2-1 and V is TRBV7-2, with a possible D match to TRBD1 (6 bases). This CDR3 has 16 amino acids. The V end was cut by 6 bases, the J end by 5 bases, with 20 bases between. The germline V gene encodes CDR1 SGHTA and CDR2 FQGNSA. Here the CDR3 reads CASRPARTDIHNEQFF. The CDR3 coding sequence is TGTGCCAGCAGGCCAGCCCGGACAGACATACACAATGAGCAGTTCTTC.

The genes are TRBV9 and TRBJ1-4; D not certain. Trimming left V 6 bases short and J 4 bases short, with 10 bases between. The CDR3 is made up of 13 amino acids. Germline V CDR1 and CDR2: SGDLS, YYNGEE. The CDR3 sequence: CASKQKLNEKLFF. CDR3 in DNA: TGTGCCAGCAAACAGAAACTTAATGAAAAACTGTTTTTT.

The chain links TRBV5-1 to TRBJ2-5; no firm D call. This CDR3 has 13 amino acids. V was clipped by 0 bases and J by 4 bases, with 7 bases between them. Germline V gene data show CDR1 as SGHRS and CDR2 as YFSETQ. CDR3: CASSLGEAETQYF. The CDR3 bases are TGCGCCAGCAGCTTGGGTGAAGCAGAGACCCAGTACTTC.

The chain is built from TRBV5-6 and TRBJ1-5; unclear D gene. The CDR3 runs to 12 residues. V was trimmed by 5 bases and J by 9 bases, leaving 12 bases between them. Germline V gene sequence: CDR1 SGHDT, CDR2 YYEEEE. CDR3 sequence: CASSFAGWPQHF. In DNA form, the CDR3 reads TGTGCCAGCAGTTTCGCAGGTTGGCCCCAGCATTTT.

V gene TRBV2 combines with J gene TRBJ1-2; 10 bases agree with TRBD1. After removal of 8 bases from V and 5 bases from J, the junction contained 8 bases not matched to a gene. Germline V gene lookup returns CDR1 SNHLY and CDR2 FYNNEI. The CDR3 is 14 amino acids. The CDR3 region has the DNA TGTGCCAGCGGGGGACAGGGGTCTTCGTATGGCTACACCTTC. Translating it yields CASGGQGSSYGYTF. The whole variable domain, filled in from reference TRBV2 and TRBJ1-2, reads EPEVTQTPSHQVTQMGQEVILRCVPISNHLYFYWYRQILGQKVEFLVSFYNNEISEKSEIFDDQFSVERPDGSNFTLKIRSTKLEDSAMYFCASGGQGSSYGYTFGSGTRLTVV.

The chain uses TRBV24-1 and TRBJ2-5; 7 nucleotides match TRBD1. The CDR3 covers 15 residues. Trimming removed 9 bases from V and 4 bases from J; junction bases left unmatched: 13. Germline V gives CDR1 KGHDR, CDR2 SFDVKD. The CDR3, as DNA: TGTGCCACCGGCTCAACGACAGGGCCGGTAGAGACCCAGTACTTC. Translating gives CATGSTTGPVETQYF.

For the CDR3, the DNA is TGTGCCAGCACCCCTTCTTGGGGGCATGGCTACACCTTC. Translated, it gives CASTPSWGHGYTF. This chain connects TRBV27 to TRBJ1-2, with D possibly matching TRBD1 (6 bases). Germline CDR1 and CDR2: MNHEY and SMNVEV (reference sequence). The ends were cut back, 7 bases at V and 6 bases at J, with 15 bases in the middle. The CDR3 covers 13 residues.

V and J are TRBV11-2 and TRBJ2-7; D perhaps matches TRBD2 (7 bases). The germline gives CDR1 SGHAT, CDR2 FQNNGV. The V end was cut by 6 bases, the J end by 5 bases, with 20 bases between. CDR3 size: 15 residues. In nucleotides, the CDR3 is TGTGCCAGCAGTCTAACGTGGGGGGGCCTCGACGAGCAGTACTTC. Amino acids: CASSLTWGGLDEQYF.

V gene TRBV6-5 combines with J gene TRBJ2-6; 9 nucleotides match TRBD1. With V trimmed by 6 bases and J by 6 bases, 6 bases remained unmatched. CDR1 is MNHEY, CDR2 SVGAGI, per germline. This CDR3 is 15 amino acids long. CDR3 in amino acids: CASRFTGGEANVLTF. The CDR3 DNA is TGTGCCAGCAGATTTACAGGGGGCGAGGCCAACGTCCTGACTTTC.